The T cell receptor (beta chain) described here comes from a study of shared clonotypes between healthy human individuals. Broader study findings: About 5% of naive CD4 clonotypes were shared across a few donors. Estimated richness values were generally larger in naive subsets than in memory subsets.

With respect to this clone: Its target is not known.

V lost 6 bases and J 4 bases, leaving 14 bases between the germline ends. Germline CDR1 and CDR2: KGHSH and LQKENI. The CDR3 consists of 14 residues. Generated by immunoSEQ multiplex PCR, the TCRdb table keeps only in-frame clones and is missing some. The sample records about 1,500,000 clones, over 95% being singletons. V and J are TRBV18 and TRBJ2-3; a weak D match, TRBD1 (5 bases). The specimen sequenced was naive CD4+ T cells sorted from blood. Specified subset: CD45RA+ positively selected. The sequence derives from a man aged 30-40 years in good health. The chain's CDR3 is CASSPGRAPDTQYF. In DNA, the CDR3 is TGTGCCAGCTCCCCGGGCAGGGCGCCAGATACGCAGTATTTT.